A selection of T cell receptor beta chains follows, all from one sample in a study of Tregs in tolerant kidney transplant recipients. Sequencing used immunoSEQ multiplex PCR; TCRdb keeps in-frame clones, though not all of them. This sample has 40,000 to 50,000 clones; roughly nine tenths occur once, and the top ten carry around 15%. The sample here was CD8+ T cells from blood (PBMCs), taken 12 months after the transplant. The receptor source for this set is a human patient who received a combined kidney and bone marrow transplant. Some T cells here may be from the graft donor. CDR3s include the opening cysteine and the closing phenylalanine or tryptophan. A D gene is named only where the DNA matches it firmly.

CDR3nt,CDR3aa,j_gene,v_gene,d_gene
TGCGCCAGCAGCCAAGGCGGGGGGGCCCAAGATACGCAGTATTTT,CASSQGGGAQDTQYF,TRBJ2-3,TRBV4-3,TRBD2
TGTGCCAGCAGTATTAGCAGCACAGATACGCAGTATTTT,CASSISSTDTQYF,TRBJ2-3,TRBV27,-
TGTGCCAGCAGCTTGGGGTGGCGGGAGCTACCCAATGAGCAGTTCTTC,CASSLGWRELPNEQFF,TRBJ2-1,TRBV5-5,TRBD2
TGTGCCAGCAGCTCCCTAGCGACCCAAGAGACCCAGTACTTC,CASSSLATQETQYF,TRBJ2-5,TRBV13,-
TGTGCCAGCAGTGATGGGCTAGCGGGGAACACCGGGGAGCTGTTTTTT,CASSDGLAGNTGELFF,TRBJ2-2,TRBV6-4,TRBD2
TGCGCCAGCAGCCAAGATCTTTGGACTAGCGGCTACGAGCAGTACTTC,CASSQDLWTSGYEQYF,TRBJ2-7,TRBV4-3,TRBD2
TGCGCCAGCAGCTTGGATGCGTTGTTGAGGACTGAAGCTTTCTTT,CASSLDALLRTEAFF,TRBJ1-1,TRBV5-1,-
TGCAGCGTTGGCGAGATGCTCTCCTACGAGCAGTACTTC,CSVGEMLSYEQYF,TRBJ2-7,TRBV29-1,-
TGCGCCAGCAGCCCGGCAGCAGGTGCTAATCAGCCCCAGCATTTT,CASSPAAGANQPQHF,TRBJ1-5,TRBV4-3,-
TGTGCCAGCAGGGCCTTATTGGGCGGAACTAGCGGGAGGAATTACGAGCAGTACTTC,CASRALLGGTSGRNYEQYF,TRBJ2-7,TRBV7-9,TRBD2
TGTGCCAGCAGCCCCTTCCCCCGTGGGGACTTTGGTCGGAGTTATCATGGTTCCTACAATGAGCAGTTCTTC,CASSPFPRGDFGRSYHGSYNEQFF,TRBJ2-1,TRBV4-2,-
TGTGCCAGCAGTTCGAGGCGACTAGCGGGGGGGCCTTTCACCTACAATGAGCAGTTCTTC,CASSSRRLAGGPFTYNEQFF,TRBJ2-1,TRBV2,TRBD2
TGTGCCAGCAGTTTATCGCCTAGCGGCAGCACAGATACGCAGTATTTT,CASSLSPSGSTDTQYF,TRBJ2-3,TRBV27,TRBD2
TGTGCCAGCTCACCACCTTTGCGGGAGGGCCTCTACAATGAGCAGTTCTTC,CASSPPLREGLYNEQFF,TRBJ2-1,TRBV18,TRBD2
TGTGCCAGCAGCCCCGGACAGGCTTACGGTGATACGCAGTATTTT,CASSPGQAYGDTQYF,TRBJ2-3,TRBV14,TRBD1
TGTGCCAGCAGCTCACAGGGCAGCTCCTACAATGAGCAGTTCTTC,CASSSQGSSYNEQFF,TRBJ2-1,TRBV7-9,-
TGTGCCAGCAGTGGGGGACTAGCGGTATACAATGAGCAGTTCTTC,CASSGGLAVYNEQFF,TRBJ2-1,TRBV9,TRBD2
TGCAGCGCCTCGCCCGGGGGATTAGCCAAAAACATTCAGTACTTC,CSASPGGLAKNIQYF,TRBJ2-4,TRBV29-1,-
TGTGCCAGCAGTCTTCAAATGGGGGGAACTGAAGCTTTCTTT,CASSLQMGGTEAFF,TRBJ1-1,TRBV27,-
TGTGCCAGCAGCTTGGCCTCTTTCGGAAACACCATATATTTT,CASSLASFGNTIYF,TRBJ1-3,TRBV5-6,-
TGTGCCAGTAGTAAGCACGGACAGGGAAACGAGCAGTACTTC,CASSKHGQGNEQYF,TRBJ2-7,TRBV19,TRBD1
TGTGCCAGCAGCTTAGATTCGGGACTAGCGGGGTACGAGCAGTACTTC,CASSLDSGLAGYEQYF,TRBJ2-7,TRBV7-9,TRBD2
TGTGCCAGCGCTCCTAGCGGGGGCTCCGCGGAGACCCAGTACTTC,CASAPSGGSAETQYF,TRBJ2-5,TRBV4-2,TRBD2
TGTGCCATCAGTGAGTCGGGTCCCGAAAGGGGCTACGAGCAGTACTTC,CAISESGPERGYEQYF,TRBJ2-7,TRBV10-3,-
TGTGCCAGCAGAAGTCCAACAGGGGAGCTGTTTTTT,CASRSPTGELFF,TRBJ2-2,TRBV2,-